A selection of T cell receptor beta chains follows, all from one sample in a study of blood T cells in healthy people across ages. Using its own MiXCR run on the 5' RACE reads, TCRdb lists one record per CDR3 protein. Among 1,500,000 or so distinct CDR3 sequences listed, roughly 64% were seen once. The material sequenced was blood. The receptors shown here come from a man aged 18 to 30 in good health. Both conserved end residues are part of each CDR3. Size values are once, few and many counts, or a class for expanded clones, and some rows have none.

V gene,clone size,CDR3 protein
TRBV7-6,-,CASSQGGPRYNEQFF
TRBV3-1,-,CAGSQEAVGGGETQYF
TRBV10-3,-,CAISPGQGTQYF
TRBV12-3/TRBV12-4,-,CAAGVNGEQYF
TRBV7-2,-,CASSLDPGTDTLYF
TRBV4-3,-,CASSQEVVTGYEQYF
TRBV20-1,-,CSATSGGLEYGYTF
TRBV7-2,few,CASSWLAVAGTYEQYF
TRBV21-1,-,CAIPTPHF
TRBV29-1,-,CSVVGQGVGEQYF
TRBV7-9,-,CASSQSRGDTEAFF
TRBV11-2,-,CASSFGDTPMASYEQYF
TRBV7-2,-,CASSSPYYGYTF
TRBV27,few,CASSLFSPRLAGTYNEQFF
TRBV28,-,CASRMTPTFYGYTF
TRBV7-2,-,CASSEGRIPTIYGYTF
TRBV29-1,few,CSVASIEQFF
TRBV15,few,CATSRGGPLRAQPQHF
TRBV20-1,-,CTAGGESYGYTF
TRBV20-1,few,CSARVTSRKTQYF
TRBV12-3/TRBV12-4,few,CASSLLAGENEQFF
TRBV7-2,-,CASSLRGGLGEQFF
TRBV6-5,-,CASSYPPKFGTYNEQFF
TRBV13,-,CASSLFGITDTQYF
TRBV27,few,CAIVGVRPGYEQYF
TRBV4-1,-,CASSQTSGDGDTQYF
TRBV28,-,CASPRAGTGLTEAFF
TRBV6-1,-,CASSETAASNQPQHF
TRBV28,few,CASSSGVRGYTF
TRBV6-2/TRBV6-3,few,CASSYGSAGDTQYF
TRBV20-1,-,CSARDRTSEGPLHF
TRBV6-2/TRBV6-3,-,CASSYGRRTSYEQYF
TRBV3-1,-,CASSLWVGTSGRRVDTQYF
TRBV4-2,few,CASSQGPPGSSYNEQFF
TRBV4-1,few,CASSQVGSGYEQYF
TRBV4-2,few,CASSQVGLTGSDTQYF
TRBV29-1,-,CSVEGQTDEQFF
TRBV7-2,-,CASSLVAESYNEQFF
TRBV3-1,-,CASSQIWGGPGETQYF
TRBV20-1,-,CSACGTGRAVDTQYF
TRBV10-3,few,CAISERLNTEAFF
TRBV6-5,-,CASSYRDGTNYGYTF
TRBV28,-,CASSPMAGNQPQHF
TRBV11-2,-,CASSSLQAFYEQYF
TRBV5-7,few,CASSLPPGGTPSYNEQFF
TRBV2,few,CASTLTTGLNEQFF